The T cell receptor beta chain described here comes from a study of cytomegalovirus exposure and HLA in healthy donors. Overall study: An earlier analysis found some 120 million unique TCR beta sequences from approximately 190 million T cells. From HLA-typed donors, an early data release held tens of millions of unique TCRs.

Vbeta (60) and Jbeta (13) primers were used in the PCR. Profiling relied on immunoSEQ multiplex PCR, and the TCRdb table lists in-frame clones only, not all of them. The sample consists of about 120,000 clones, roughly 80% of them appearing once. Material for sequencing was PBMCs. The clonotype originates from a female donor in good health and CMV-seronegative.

The CDR3 loop is CASSDGFEAFF. CDR3 DNA sequence: TGCGCCAGCAGTGACGGGTTTGAAGCTTTCTTT. The chain recombines TRBV10-1 with TRBJ1-1; no reliable D call. V gave up 3 bases and J gave up 7 bases, with 6 bases separating them. This CDR3 is 11 amino acids long. Per the germline V gene, CDR1 is WNHNN and CDR2 is SYGVQD (reference sequence).